This entry lists 15 T cell receptor beta chains sequenced from one sample in a study of T cell changes during pregnancy in multiple sclerosis. Assay: immunoSEQ multiplex PCR; the TCRdb copy retains only in-frame clones and omits some. The table shows some 97,000 clones, with roughly 92% occurring only once. Here the sequenced sample was peripheral blood, taken in the second trimester of pregnancy. The source of these receptors is a female donor with multiple sclerosis, enrolled in a pregnancy study.

The V gene is TRBV4-1, the J gene TRBJ2-3; D may be TRBD2 (6 bases). Trimming cost V 1 base and J 0 bases, with 17 bases left between them. The CDR3 has 18 residues. Germline V gene data show CDR1 as MGHRA and CDR2 as YSYEKL. CDR3 nucleotides: TGCGCCAGCAGCCAAGGGGCTTATAGCGGACACAGCACAGATACGCAGTATTTT. Its protein is CASSQGAYSGHSTDTQYF.

The rearrangement uses TRBV7-3 and TRBJ2-2, with 7 nucleotides matching TRBD1. The trim removed 0 bases at V and 2 bases at J, leaving 6 bases unmatched. Germline V gives CDR1 SGHTA, CDR2 FQGTGA. This CDR3 has 17 amino acids. CDR3 coding DNA: TGTGCCAGCAGCTTAACGGGGCAGGGGGTAAACACCGGGGAGCTGTTTTTT. This sequence encodes CASSLTGQGVNTGELFF.

V is TRBV7-2 and J is TRBJ2-7; no definite D call. Deletions cut 5 bases from V and 7 bases from J, with 9 bases between. Germline loops: CDR1 SGHTA, CDR2 FQGNSA. The CDR3 length is 11 residues. Here the CDR3 DNA reads TGTGCCAGCAGCCCCATGGAGGAGCAGTACTTC. Translation gives CASSPMEEQYF.

V usage is TRBV7-3 and J usage is TRBJ2-1; 12 bases fit TRBD2. From germline, CDR1 is SGHTA and CDR2 FQGTGA. With V trimmed by 5 bases and J by 4 bases, 6 bases remained unmatched. The CDR3 has 16 residues. The CDR3 nucleotides read TGTGCCAGCAGCCCCCTAGCGGGAGGGGCTTACAATGAGCAGTTCTTC. This translates into CASSPLAGGAYNEQFF.

The chain combines TRBV10-3 with TRBJ2-2; no definite D call. The germline V and J ends were trimmed by 4 bases and 1 base, with 16 bases remaining between them. The CDR3 loop spans 17 amino acids. CDR1 and CDR2 (germline): ENHRY, SYGVKD. The CDR3 DNA is TGTGCCATCAGTGCGGAGCGACCCACCCTGAACACCGGGGAGCTGTTTTTT. It translates to CAISAERPTLNTGELFF.

This chain connects TRBV25-1 to TRBJ1-1, with 9 bases lining up with TRBD1. The CDR3 has 16 residues. Unmatched junction bases numbered 13, after V lost 7 bases and J lost 4 bases. The germline V gene encodes CDR1 MGHDK and CDR2 SYGVNS. In DNA form, the CDR3 reads TGTGCCAGCACCGGACAGGGGCGACTCATGGCCACTGAAGCTTTCTTT. This codes for CASTGQGRLMATEAFF.

The V call is TRBV5-1, the J call TRBJ1-2; D may be TRBD1 (5 bases). Germline loops: CDR1 SGHRS, CDR2 YFSETQ. V shed 4 bases and J shed 1 base, with 17 bases lying between them. This CDR3 comprises 16 residues. The CDR3 nucleotides are TGCGCCAGCAGCGCTAACCCCAGGGAATTTAACTATGGCTACACCTTC. Encoded protein: CASSANPREFNYGYTF. The full variable domain, with the rest looked up from reference TRBV5-1 and TRBJ1-2, is KAGVTQTPRYLIKTRGQQVTLSCSPISGHRSVSWYQQTPGQGLQFLFEYFSETQRNKGNFPGRFSGRQFSNSRSEMNVSTLELGDSALYLCASSANPREFNYGYTFGSGTRLTVV.

This sequence joins TRBV30 and TRBJ1-4; D not resolved. From germline, CDR1 is GTSNPN and CDR2 SVGIG (reference sequence). V was clipped by 0 bases and J by 4 bases, with 6 bases between them. The CDR3 has 13 residues. As DNA, the CDR3 is TGTGCCTGGAGTGTACAGAATAATGAAAAACTGTTTTTT. Its protein product is CAWSVQNNEKLFF.

The chain is built from TRBV28 and TRBJ2-7; 8 bases are a match to TRBD2. Germline V lookup: CDR1 MDHEN, CDR2 SYDVKM. CDR3 length equals 16 residues. The junction had 13 bases not matched to a gene; V was cut back by 5 bases and J by 4 bases. In DNA form, the CDR3 reads TGTGCCAGCAGTCTCCCAGTGGTGATAGCGGGGTACGAGCAGTACTTC. As protein: CASSLPVVIAGYEQYF.

The rearrangement uses TRBV6-5 and TRBJ1-4; D not resolved. Trimming removed 7 bases at V and 4 bases at J, with 13 bases between. CDR1 and CDR2 from the germline V gene are MNHEY and SVGAGI. This CDR3 region has 14 residues. The CDR3 nucleotides are TGTGCCAGCACTGCCTCGGGGTTTAATGAAAAACTGTTTTTT. This encodes CASTASGFNEKLFF.

The chain links TRBV15 to TRBJ1-3, with TRBD1 matching over 9 bases. There are 15 residues in the CDR3. In germline, CDR1 is LNHNV, CDR2 YYDKDF (reference sequence). Unmatched junction bases numbered 10, after V lost 5 bases and J lost 8 bases. CDR3 DNA: TGTGCCACCAGCCCTACCGGGTACAGGGGGCACACCATATATTTT. Protein: CATSPTGYRGHTIYF.

V usage is TRBV7-3 and J usage is TRBJ2-1; TRBD2 agrees at 8 bases. With V trimmed by 5 bases and J by 4 bases, 10 bases remained unmatched. Germline CDR1 is SGHTA and CDR2 is FQGTGA. This CDR3 has 16 residues. The CDR3 nucleotides are TGTGCCAGCAGCCTAGGAGCGGGGGCCGCATACAATGAGCAGTTCTTC. This sequence encodes CASSLGAGAAYNEQFF.

The chain joins TRBV6-1 to TRBJ2-5; D is undetermined. Germline lookup yields CDR1 MNHNS and CDR2 SASEGT. Trimming pared 7 bases from V and 2 bases from J, leaving 11 bases between. This CDR3 is 13 amino acids long. The CDR3 coding sequence is TGTGCCAGCATTTTCAACCTACAAGAGACCCAGTACTTC. Protein sequence: CASIFNLQETQYF.

A single count supports this clone. The V gene is TRBV19, the J gene TRBJ2-1, with D perhaps TRBD2 (6 bases). Trimming stripped 1 base from V and 5 bases from J, with 15 bases between. The CDR3 has 16 amino acids. Germline assignment: CDR1 LNHDA and CDR2 SQIVND (reference sequence). As DNA, the CDR3 is TGTGCCAGTAGTATAGGAGGTCTAGCGCTACACAATGAGCAGTTCTTC. This encodes CASSIGGLALHNEQFF.

This rearrangement joins TRBV6-5 to TRBJ2-7; TRBD2 matches at 8 bases. Germline values: CDR1 MNHEY, CDR2 SVGAGI. CDR3 length: 13 residues. V shed 4 bases and J 2 bases; nucleotides not matched to a gene: 1. In nucleotides, the CDR3 is TGTGCCAGCAGTTTGGGACTAGCCTACGAGCAGTACTTC. Translating gives CASSLGLAYEQYF.